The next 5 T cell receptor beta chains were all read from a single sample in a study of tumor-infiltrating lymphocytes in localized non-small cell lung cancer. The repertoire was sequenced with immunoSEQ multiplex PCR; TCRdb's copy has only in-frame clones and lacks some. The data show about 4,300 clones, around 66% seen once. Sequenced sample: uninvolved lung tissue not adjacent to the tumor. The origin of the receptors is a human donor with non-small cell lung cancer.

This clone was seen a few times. The CDR3 DNA follows: TGTGCCAGTAGCGTGAGGGGAAGAGGCAATCAGCCCCAGCATTTT. Translation: CASSVRGRGNQPQHF. This chain joins TRBV19 and TRBJ1-5; the D gene is possibly TRBD1 (5 bases). The CDR3 totals 15 residues. Germline values: CDR1 LNHDA, CDR2 SQIVND (reference sequence). Between the trimmed V and J ends, which lost 6 bases and 2 bases, there was a span of 14 bases. The variable domain in full, completed from reference TRBV19 and TRBJ1-5, reads DGGITQSPKYLFRKEGQNVTLSCEQNLNHDAMYWYRQDPGQGLRLIYYSQIVNDFQKGDIAEGYSVSREKKESFPLTVTSAQKNPTAFYLCASSVRGRGNQPQHFGDGTRLSIL.

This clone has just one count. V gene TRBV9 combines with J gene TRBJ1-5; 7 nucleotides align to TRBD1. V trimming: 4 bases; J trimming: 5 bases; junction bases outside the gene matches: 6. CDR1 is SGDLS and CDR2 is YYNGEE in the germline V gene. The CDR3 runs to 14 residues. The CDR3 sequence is CASSLGGWDQPQHF. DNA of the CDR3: TGTGCCAGCAGCCTAGGGGGCTGGGATCAGCCCCAGCATTTT.

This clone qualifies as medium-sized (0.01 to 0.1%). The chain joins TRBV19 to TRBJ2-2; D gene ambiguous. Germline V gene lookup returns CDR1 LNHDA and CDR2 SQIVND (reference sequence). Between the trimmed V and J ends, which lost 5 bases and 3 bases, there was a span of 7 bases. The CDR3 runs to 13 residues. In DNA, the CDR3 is TGTGCCAGTAGTTTAGCAGACACCGGGGAGCTGTTTTTT. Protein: CASSLADTGELFF.

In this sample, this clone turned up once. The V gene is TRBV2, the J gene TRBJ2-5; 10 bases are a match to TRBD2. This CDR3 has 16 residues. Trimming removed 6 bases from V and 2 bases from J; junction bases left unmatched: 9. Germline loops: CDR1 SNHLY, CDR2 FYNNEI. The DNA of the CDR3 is TGTGCCAGCAGCAGGGGTAGCGGGGGGACTCAAGAGACCCAGTACTTC. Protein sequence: CASSRGSGGTQETQYF.

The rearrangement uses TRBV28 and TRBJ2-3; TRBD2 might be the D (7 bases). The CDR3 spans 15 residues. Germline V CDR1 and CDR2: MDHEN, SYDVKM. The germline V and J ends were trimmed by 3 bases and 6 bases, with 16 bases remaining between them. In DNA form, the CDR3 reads TGTGCCAGCAGTTTCGGGGGGCCCCAAGTGGATACGCAGTATTTT. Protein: CASSFGGPQVDTQYF.